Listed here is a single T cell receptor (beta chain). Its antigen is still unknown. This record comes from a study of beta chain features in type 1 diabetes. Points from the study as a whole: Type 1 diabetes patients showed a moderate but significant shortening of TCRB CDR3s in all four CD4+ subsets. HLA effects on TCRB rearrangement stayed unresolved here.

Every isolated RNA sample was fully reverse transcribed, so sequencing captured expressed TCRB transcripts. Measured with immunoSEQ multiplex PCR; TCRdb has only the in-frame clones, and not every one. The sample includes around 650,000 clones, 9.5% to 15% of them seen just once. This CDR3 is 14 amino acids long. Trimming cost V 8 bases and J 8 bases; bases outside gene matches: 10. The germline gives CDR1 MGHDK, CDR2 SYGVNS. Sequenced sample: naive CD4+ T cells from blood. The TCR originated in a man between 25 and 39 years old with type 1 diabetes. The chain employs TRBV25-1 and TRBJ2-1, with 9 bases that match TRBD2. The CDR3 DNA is TGTGCCAGCGGCTATAGCGGGGGCCTGGATGAGCAGTTCTTC. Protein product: CASGYSGGLDEQFF.